Sequencing of this TCR beta chain was carried out in a study of blood T cell repertoires in COVID-19. Study context: Donors in the United States, Italy and Spain gave samples during acute or convalescent COVID-19. In each case, the material was cDNA or gDNA derived from T cells, B-cell-depleted T cells, or PBMCs.

Under the authors' procedure: Estimates of nucleated cell counts were drawn from the amplification of reference gene primers. The repertoire was sequenced with immunoSEQ multiplex PCR; TCRdb's copy has only in-frame clones and lacks some. That table gives V, J and clone size, and the DNA gave D and trimming. The table records 90,000 to 150,000 clones, around 87% of them present only once. This CDR3 is 14 amino acids long. Trimming pared 2 bases from V and 0 bases from J, leaving 11 bases between. Germline V CDR1 and CDR2: SQVTM, ANQGSEA. There are a few counts of this clone. The chain links TRBV29-1 to TRBJ2-7; maybe TRBD1 (5 bases). What was sequenced was peripheral blood. This clonotype was sampled from a woman aged 45-59 years with acute or convalescent COVID-19. The CDR3 DNA reads as TGCAGCGTTGAAACAGGTTTATACTCCTACGAGCAGTACTTC. Protein: CSVETGLYSYEQYF.